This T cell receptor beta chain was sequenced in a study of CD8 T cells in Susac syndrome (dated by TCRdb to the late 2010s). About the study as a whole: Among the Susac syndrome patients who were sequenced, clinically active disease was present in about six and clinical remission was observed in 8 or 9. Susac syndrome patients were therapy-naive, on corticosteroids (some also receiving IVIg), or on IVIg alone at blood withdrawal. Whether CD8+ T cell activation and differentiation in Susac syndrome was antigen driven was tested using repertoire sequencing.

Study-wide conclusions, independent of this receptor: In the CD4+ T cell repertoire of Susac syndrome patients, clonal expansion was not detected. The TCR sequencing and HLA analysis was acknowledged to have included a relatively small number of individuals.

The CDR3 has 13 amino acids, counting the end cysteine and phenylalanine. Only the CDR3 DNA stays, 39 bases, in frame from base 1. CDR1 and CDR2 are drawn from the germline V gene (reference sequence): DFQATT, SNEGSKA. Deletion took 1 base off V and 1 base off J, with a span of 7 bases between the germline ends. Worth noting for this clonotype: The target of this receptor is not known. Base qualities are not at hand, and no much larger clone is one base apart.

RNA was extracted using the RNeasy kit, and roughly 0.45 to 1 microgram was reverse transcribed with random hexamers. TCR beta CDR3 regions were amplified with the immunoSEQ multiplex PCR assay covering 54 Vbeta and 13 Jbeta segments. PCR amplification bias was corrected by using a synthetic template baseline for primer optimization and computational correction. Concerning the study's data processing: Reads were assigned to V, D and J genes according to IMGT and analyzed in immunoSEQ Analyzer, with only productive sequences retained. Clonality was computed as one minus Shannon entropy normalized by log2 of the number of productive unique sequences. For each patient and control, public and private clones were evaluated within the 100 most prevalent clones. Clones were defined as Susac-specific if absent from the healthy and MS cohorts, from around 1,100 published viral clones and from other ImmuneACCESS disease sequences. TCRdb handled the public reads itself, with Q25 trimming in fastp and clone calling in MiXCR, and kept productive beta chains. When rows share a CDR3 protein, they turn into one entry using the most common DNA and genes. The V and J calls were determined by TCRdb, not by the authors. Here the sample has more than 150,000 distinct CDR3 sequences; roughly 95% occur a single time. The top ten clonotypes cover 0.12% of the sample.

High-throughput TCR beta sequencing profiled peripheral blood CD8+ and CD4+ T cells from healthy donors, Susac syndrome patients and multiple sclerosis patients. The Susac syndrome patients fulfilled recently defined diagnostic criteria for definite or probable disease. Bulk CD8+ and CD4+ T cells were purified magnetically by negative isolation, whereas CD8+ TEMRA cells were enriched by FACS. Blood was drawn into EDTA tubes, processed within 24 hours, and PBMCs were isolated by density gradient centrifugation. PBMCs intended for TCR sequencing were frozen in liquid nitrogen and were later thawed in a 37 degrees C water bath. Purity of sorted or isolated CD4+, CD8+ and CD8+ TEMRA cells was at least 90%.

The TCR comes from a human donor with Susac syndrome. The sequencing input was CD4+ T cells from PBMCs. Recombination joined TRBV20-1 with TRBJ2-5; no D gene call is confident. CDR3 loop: CSARGPSQETQYF. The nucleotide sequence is TGCAGTGCTAGAGGCCCTAGCCAAGAGACCCAGTACTTC.